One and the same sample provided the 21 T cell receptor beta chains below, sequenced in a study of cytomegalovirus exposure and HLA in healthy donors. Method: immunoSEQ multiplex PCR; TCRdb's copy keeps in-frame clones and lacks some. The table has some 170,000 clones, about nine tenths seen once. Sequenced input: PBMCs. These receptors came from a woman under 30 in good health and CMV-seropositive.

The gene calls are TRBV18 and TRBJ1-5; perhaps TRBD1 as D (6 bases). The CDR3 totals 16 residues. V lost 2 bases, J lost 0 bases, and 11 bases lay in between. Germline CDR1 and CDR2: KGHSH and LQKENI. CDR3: CASSPKLDSSNQPQHF. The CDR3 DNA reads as TGTGCCAGCTCACCAAAACTGGACAGTAGCAATCAGCCCCAGCATTTT.

CDR3 DNA: TGTGCCAGCAGCTATGGGACACCCGGTCCCGATACGCAGTATTTT. Amino acids: CASSYGTPGPDTQYF. The chain has TRBV7-3 and TRBJ2-3; the D gene is possibly TRBD1 (6 bases). V lost 4 bases and J 6 bases, leaving 17 bases between the germline ends. This CDR3 has 15 amino acids. The germline CDR1 and CDR2 sequences are SGHTA and FQGTGA.

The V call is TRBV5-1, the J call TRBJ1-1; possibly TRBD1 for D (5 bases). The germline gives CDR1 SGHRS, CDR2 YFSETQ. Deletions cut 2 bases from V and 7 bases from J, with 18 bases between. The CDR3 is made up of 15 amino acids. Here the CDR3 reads CASSFDPRRDGEAFF. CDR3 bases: TGCGCCAGCAGCTTCGACCCTCGCAGGGATGGTGAAGCTTTCTTT.

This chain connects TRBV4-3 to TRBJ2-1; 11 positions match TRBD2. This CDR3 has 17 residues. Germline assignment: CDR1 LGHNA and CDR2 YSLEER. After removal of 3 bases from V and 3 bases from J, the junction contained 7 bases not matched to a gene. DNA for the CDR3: TGCGCCAGCAGCCAGACAATAGCGGGAGGGATCTACAATGAGCAGTTCTTC. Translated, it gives CASSQTIAGGIYNEQFF.

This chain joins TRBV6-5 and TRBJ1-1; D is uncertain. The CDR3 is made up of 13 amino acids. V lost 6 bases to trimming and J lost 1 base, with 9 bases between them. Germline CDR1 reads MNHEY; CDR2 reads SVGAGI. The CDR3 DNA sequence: TGTGCCAGCAGCTCCGGGTGGAACACTGAAGCTTTCTTT. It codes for CASSSGWNTEAFF.

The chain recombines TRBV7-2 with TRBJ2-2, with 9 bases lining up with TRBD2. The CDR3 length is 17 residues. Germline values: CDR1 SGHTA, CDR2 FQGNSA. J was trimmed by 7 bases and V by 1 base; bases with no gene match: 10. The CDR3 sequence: CASSLGGGRASGGELFF. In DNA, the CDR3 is TGTGCCAGCAGCTTAGGGGGCGGGAGGGCCTCCGGCGGGGAGCTGTTTTTT.

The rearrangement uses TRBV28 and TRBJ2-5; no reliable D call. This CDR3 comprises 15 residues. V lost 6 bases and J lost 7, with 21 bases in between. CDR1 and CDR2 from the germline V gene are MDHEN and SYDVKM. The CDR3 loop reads CASSQIEDTDGTQYF. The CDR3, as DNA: TGTGCCAGCAGCCAGATCGAAGACACCGACGGGACCCAGTACTTC.

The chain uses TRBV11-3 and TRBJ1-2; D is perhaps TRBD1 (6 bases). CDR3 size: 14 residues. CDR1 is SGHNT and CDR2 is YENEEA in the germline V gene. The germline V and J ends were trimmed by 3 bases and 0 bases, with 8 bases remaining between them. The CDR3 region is CASSFGTTNYGYTF. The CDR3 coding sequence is TGTGCCAGCAGCTTCGGGACAACTAACTATGGCTACACCTTC.

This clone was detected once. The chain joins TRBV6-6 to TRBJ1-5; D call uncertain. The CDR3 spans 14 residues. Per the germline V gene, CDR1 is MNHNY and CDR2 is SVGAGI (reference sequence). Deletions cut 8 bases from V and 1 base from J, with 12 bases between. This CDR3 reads CASLIDTSNQPQHF. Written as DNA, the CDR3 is TGTGCCAGCCTGATCGACACCAGCAATCAGCCCCAGCATTTT.

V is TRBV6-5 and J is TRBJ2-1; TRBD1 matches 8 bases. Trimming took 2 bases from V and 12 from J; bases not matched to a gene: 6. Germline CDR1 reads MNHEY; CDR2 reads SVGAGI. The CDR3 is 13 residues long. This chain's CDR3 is CASSYTGGGGQFF. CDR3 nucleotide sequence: TGTGCCAGCAGTTACACAGGGGGAGGTGGGCAGTTCTTC.

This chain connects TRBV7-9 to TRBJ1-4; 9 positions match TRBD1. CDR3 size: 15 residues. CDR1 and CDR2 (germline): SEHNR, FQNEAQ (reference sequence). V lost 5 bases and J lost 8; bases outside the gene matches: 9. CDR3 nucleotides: TGTGCCAGCAGCGGGAAGACAGGGGGTAACGAAAAACTGTTTTTT. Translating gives CASSGKTGGNEKLFF. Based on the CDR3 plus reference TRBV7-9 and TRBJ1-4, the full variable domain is DTGVSQNPRHKITKRGQNVTFRCDPISEHNRLYWYRQTLGQGPEFLTYFQNEAQLEKSRLLSDRFSAERPKGSFSTLEIQRTEQGDSAMYLCASSGKTGGNEKLFFGSGTQLSVL.

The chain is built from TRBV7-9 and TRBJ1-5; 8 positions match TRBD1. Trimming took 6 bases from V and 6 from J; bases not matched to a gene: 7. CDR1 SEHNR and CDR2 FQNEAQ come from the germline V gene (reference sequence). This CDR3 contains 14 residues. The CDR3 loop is CASSEQGGGQPQHF. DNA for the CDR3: TGTGCCAGCAGTGAACAGGGGGGTGGTCAGCCCCAGCATTTT.

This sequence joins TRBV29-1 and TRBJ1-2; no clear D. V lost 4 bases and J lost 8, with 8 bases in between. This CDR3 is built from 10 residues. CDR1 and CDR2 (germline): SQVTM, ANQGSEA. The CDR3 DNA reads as TGCAGCGTTGGAAGAGAAGGCTACACCTTC. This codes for CSVGREGYTF.

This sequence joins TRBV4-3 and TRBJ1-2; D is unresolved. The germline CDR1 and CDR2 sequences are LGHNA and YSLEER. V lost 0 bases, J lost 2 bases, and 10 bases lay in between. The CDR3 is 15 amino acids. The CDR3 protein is CASSQDLIRNYGYTF. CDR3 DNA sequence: TGCGCCAGCAGCCAAGATCTCATCAGGAACTATGGCTACACCTTC.

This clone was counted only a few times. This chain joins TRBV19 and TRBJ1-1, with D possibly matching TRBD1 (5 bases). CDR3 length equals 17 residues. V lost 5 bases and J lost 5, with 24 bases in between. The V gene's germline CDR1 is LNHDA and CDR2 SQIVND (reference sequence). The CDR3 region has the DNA TGTGCCAGTAGTGATCAGGGCCCAAAAACGAGAATAACTGAAGCTTTCTTT. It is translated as CASSDQGPKTRITEAFF. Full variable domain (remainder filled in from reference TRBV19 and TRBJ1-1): DGGITQSPKYLFRKEGQNVTLSCEQNLNHDAMYWYRQDPGQGLRLIYYSQIVNDFQKGDIAEGYSVSREKKESFPLTVTSAQKNPTAFYLCASSDQGPKTRITEAFFGQGTRLTVV.

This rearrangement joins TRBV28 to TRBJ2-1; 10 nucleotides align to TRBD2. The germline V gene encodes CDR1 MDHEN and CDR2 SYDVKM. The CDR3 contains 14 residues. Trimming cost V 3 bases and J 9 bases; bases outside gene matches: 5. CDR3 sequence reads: CASSLGLASGEQFF. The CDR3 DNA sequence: TGTGCCAGCAGTTTGGGACTAGCGTCAGGTGAGCAGTTCTTC.

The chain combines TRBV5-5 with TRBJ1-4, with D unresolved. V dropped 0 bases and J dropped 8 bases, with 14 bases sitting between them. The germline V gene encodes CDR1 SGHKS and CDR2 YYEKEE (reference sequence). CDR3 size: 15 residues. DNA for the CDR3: TGTGCCAGCAGCTTGGAGGTGCAGGTTTGGGAAAAACTGTTTTTT. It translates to CASSLEVQVWEKLFF.

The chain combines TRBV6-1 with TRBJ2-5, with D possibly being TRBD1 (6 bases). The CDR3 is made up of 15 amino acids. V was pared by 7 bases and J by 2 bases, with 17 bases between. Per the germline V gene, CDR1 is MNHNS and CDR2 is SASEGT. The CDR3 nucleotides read TGTGCCAGCACCCACTCATCAAGGGGGCAAGAGACCCAGTACTTC. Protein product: CASTHSSRGQETQYF.

CDR3 amino acids: CASSLLPSRTGELFF. CDR3 in DNA: TGTGCCAGCAGCTTACTTCCGTCGAGGACCGGGGAGCTGTTTTTT. This rearrangement joins TRBV9 to TRBJ2-2; no reliable D call. The CDR3 covers 15 residues. CDR1 and CDR2 from the germline V gene are SGDLS and YYNGEE. V dropped 4 bases and J dropped 5 bases, with 15 bases sitting between them.

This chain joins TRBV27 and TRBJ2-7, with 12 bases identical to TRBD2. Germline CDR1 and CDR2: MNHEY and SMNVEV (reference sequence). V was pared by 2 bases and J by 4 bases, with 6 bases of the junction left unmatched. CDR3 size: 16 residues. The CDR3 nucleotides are TGTGCCAGCAGTTTACGTCTAGCGGGAGGGCCGTACGAGCAGTACTTC. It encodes CASSLRLAGGPYEQYF.

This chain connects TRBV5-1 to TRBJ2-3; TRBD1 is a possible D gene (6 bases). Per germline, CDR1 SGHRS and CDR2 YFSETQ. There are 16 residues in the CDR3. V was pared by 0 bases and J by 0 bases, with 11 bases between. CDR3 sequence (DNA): TGCGCCAGCAGCTTGGCATTGGACAGAAGCACAGATACGCAGTATTTT. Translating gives CASSLALDRSTDTQYF.